The 25 T cell receptor beta chains below all came from one sample that was sequenced in a study of T cells after yellow fever vaccination (dated by TCRdb to about 2019). Library prep was done by 5' RACE. The sample was run on an Illumina NovaSeq 6000. The raw public reads went through TCRdb reprocessing: fastp at Q25, MiXCR clone calling, in-frame beta chains kept. Entries are consolidated by CDR3 protein sequence, retaining the most common genes and DNA. This sample lists some 340,000 distinct CDR3 sequences; 4.1% were detected once. The ten largest clones represent just under 25% of the sample. Taken with the paper, the label for treatment or condition translates to: live attenuated yellow fever vaccine strain. Sample: PBMCs, taken 5 days after the yellow fever booster vaccination. These TCRs come from a man between 18 and 29 years old who received the YFV17D yellow fever vaccine.

This clonotype was seen only a few times. The chain couples TRBV6-4 to TRBJ2-7, with D uncertain. V was trimmed by 0 bases and J by 1 base, leaving 7 bases between them. The CDR3 loop spans 14 amino acids. CDR1 MRHNA and CDR2 SNTAGT come from the germline V gene. CDR3 protein: CASSDSPVSYEQYV. The CDR3 nucleotides read TGTGCCAGCAGTGACTCTCCAGTTTCCTACGAGCAGTACGTC.

This clonotype was counted many times. Here the CDR3 reads CASSFSGVTYEQYF. As DNA, the CDR3 is TGCGCCAGCAGCTTTTCGGGCGTTACCTACGAGCAGTACTTC. The chain joins TRBV5-1 to TRBJ2-7; D is uncertain. V dropped 2 bases and J dropped 2 bases, with 11 bases sitting between them. The germline V gene has CDR1 SGHRS and CDR2 YFSETQ. This CDR3 contains 14 residues.

V usage is TRBV7-6 and J usage is TRBJ1-1; tentative D call: TRBD1 (5 bases). This CDR3 spans 15 amino acids. Between the trimmed V and J ends, which lost 0 bases and 4 bases, there was a span of 12 bases. Germline CDR1 is SGHVS and CDR2 is FNYEAQ. DNA for the CDR3: TGTGCCAGCAGCTTAGCGCCAGGGAGGGGCACTGAAGCTTTCTTT. It is translated as CASSLAPGRGTEAFF.

In its sample, this clonotype was seen many times. The V and J genes are TRBV15 and TRBJ2-5; D may be TRBD1 (5 bases). The CDR3 runs to 14 residues. The germline gives CDR1 LNHNV, CDR2 YYDKDF (reference sequence). Trimming shortened V by 0 bases and J by 5 bases, and 10 bases separated the two germline ends. This chain's CDR3 is CATSRDRVLETQYF. As DNA, the CDR3 is TGTGCCACCAGCAGAGACAGGGTTCTGGAGACCCAGTACTTC.

The table lists this clonotype with a few counts. The rearrangement uses TRBV7-2 and TRBJ2-2, with 10 nucleotides matching TRBD1. The CDR3 is 15 amino acids. After removal of 0 bases from V and 6 bases from J, the junction contained 1 base not matched to a gene. Looked up from germline, CDR1 is SGHTA and CDR2 is FQGNSA. CDR3 nucleotides: TGTGCCAGCAGCTTAGCAGGGACAGGGGCCGGGGAGCTGTTTTTT. Its protein product is CASSLAGTGAGELFF. The full variable domain, its missing parts supplied by reference TRBV7-2 and TRBJ2-2, is GAGVSQSPSNKVTEKGKDVELRCDPISGHTALYWYRQSLGQGLEFLIYFQGNSAPDKSGLPSDRFSAERTGGSVSTLTIQRTQQEDSAVYLCASSLAGTGAGELFFGEGSRLTVL.

This chain joins TRBV24-1 and TRBJ2-5; D is unresolved. The CDR3 runs 13 residues. Trimming removed 3 bases at V and 5 bases at J, with 9 bases between. Germline V gene lookup returns CDR1 KGHDR and CDR2 SFDVKD. Written as DNA, the CDR3 is TGTGCCACCAGTGATCCGGCTGGGGAGACCCAGTACTTC. As protein: CATSDPAGETQYF.

This sequence joins TRBV4-2 and TRBJ2-7; no definite D call. The CDR3 contains 18 residues. The germline CDR1 and CDR2 sequences are LGHNA and YNFKEQ. Trimming removed 4 bases from V and 4 bases from J, with 26 bases in between. The CDR3 protein is CASSPQRVRAGNAYEQYF. In DNA form, the CDR3 reads TGTGCCAGCAGCCCCCAAAGAGTAAGGGCAGGAAACGCGTACGAGCAGTACTTC.

This clonotype appeared a few times. CDR3 in DNA: TGTGCCAGCAGCGCGGCAGGGGTTGTCCCAACAGATACGCAGTATTTT. It specifies CASSAAGVVPTDTQYF. The rearrangement links TRBV11-1 to TRBJ2-3; TRBD1 might be the D (6 bases). CDR3 length: 16 residues. Germline V gives CDR1 SGHAT, CDR2 FQDESV (reference sequence). Trimming shortened V by 5 bases and J by 3 bases, and 18 bases separated the two germline ends.

The gene calls are TRBV6-5 and TRBJ1-2; possibly TRBD1 for D (6 bases). Per germline, CDR1 MNHEY and CDR2 SVGAGI. The CDR3 is 14 residues long. The V gene lost 8 bases and the J gene lost 1 base, with 14 bases spanning the gap. The CDR3 DNA follows: TGTGCCAGCCGGCTTGGGGGGCATAACTATGGCTACACCTTC. Translated: CASRLGGHNYGYTF.

This clonotype has at least ten counts. The V gene is TRBV12-3 or TRBV12-4, the J gene TRBJ2-4; D ambiguous. Trimming took off 5 bases at V and 0 bases at J, with 8 bases between the two ends. The CDR3 contains 14 residues. The CDR3 reads CASSQMIAKNIQYF. The CDR3 DNA is TGTGCCAGCAGTCAAATGATAGCCAAAAACATTCAGTACTTC.

The chain joins TRBV29-1 to TRBJ2-1; 9 bases match TRBD1. Germline trimming cut 7 bases from V and 4 bases from J; bases unmatched to any gene: 8. The germline V gene encodes CDR1 SQVTM and CDR2 ANQGSEA. This CDR3 contains 14 residues. The CDR3 reads CSADVGQGYNEQFF. The DNA of the CDR3 is TGCAGCGCCGATGTAGGACAGGGGTACAATGAGCAGTTCTTC.

This chain connects TRBV9 to TRBJ1-1; no clear D gene. Between the trimmed V and J ends, which lost 3 bases and 3 bases, there was a span of 6 bases. Germline values: CDR1 SGDLS, CDR2 YYNGEE. This CDR3 region has 12 residues. The CDR3 DNA sequence: TGTGCCAGCAGCGGTCAGTACACTGAAGCTTTCTTT. Translating gives CASSGQYTEAFF. The variable domain in full, completed from reference TRBV9 and TRBJ1-1, reads DSGVTQTPKHLITATGQRVTLRCSPRSGDLSVYWYQQSLDQGLQFLIQYYNGEERAKGNILERFSAQQFPDLHSELNLSSLELGDSALYFCASSGQYTEAFFGQGTRLTVV.

This clonotype was seen many times. The chain carries TRBV20-1 and TRBJ1-3; possible D gene TRBD1, 6 bases. The CDR3 totals 14 residues. CDR1 and CDR2 from the germline V gene are DFQATT and SNEGSKA (reference sequence). The V and J ends lost 3 bases and 0 bases respectively, with 9 bases between them. The CDR3 sequence: CSARDSISGNTIYF. The DNA of the CDR3 is TGCAGTGCTAGGGACAGCATCTCTGGAAACACCATATATTTT.

This clonotype was found a few times. This sequence joins TRBV19 and TRBJ2-5, with D possibly TRBD1 on 6 matching bases. CDR3 length: 15 residues. V was clipped by 6 bases and J by 5 bases, with 19 bases between them. Germline-derived CDR1 and CDR2 are LNHDA and SQIVND (reference sequence). The CDR3 bases are TGTGCCAGTAGCCTATCACAGGGTAGTTGGGAGACCCAGTACTTC. The encoded protein is CASSLSQGSWETQYF.

Many counts were recorded for this clonotype. The chain recombines TRBV5-1 with TRBJ2-3, with 12 bases identical to TRBD2. The CDR3 extends over 16 amino acids. CDR1 and CDR2 (germline): SGHRS, YFSETQ. Trimming at V came to 1 base and at J to 6 bases, leaving 6 bases not matched to a gene. CDR3 protein: CASSLLASGGADTQYF. The CDR3, as DNA: TGCGCCAGCAGCTTGCTTGCTAGCGGGGGGGCCGATACGCAGTATTTT.

This clonotype has ten or more counts. The rearrangement joins TRBV10-3 to TRBJ2-3, with D maybe TRBD1 (5 bases). Per germline, CDR1 ENHRY and CDR2 SYGVKD. V gave up 7 bases and J gave up 4 bases, with 15 bases separating them. This CDR3 is 14 amino acids long. The CDR3 here is CAINPGLSADTQYF. Written as DNA, the CDR3 is TGTGCCATCAACCCAGGGTTGTCCGCAGATACGCAGTATTTT.

This clonotype appeared a few times. The chain employs TRBV21-1 and TRBJ1-4; whether TRBD1, the table's D call, matches the DNA was not checked. TRBV21-1 is reported as a pseudogene. This CDR3 comprises 17 residues. The CDR3 nucleotides read TGTGCCAGCAGCAAAGCTCGGGGGCTCTGCACTAATGAAAAACTGTTTTTT. Protein: CASSKARGLCTNEKLFF.

This clonotype was counted between two and nine times. CDR3 coding DNA: TGTGCCAGTAGCCTTCCCCGGGGGGGTAAGAACACCGGGGAGCTGTTTTTT. It encodes CASSLPRGGKNTGELFF. The chain has TRBV19 and TRBJ2-2, with TRBD2 matching 8 bases. The CDR3 contains 17 residues. The ends lost 6 bases at V and 1 base at J; junction bases unmatched: 10. Germline CDR1 is LNHDA and CDR2 is SQIVND (reference sequence).

The table lists this clonotype with a few counts. The rearrangement joins TRBV5-1 to TRBJ2-1; no reliable D call. V gave up 4 bases and J gave up 2 bases, with 7 bases separating them. The CDR3 is made up of 13 amino acids. Germline values: CDR1 SGHRS, CDR2 YFSETQ. The CDR3 sequence: CASSVGTYNEQFF. CDR3 in DNA: TGCGCCAGCAGCGTAGGGACCTACAATGAGCAGTTCTTC.

The J gene is TRBJ1-3, the V gene TRBV6-5; no clear D. V was cut by 5 bases and J by 1 base, with 12 bases left in between. This CDR3 has 15 residues. Germline CDR1 reads MNHEY; CDR2 reads SVGAGI. This CDR3 is CASSKQTVSGNTIYF. The CDR3 coding sequence is TGTGCCAGCAGTAAACAAACAGTTTCTGGAAACACCATATATTTT.

This clonotype was recorded a few times. CDR3 residues: CASSGLQAKNIQYF. CDR3 sequence (DNA): TGCGCCAGCTCGGGACTTCAAGCCAAAAACATTCAGTACTTC. The chain links TRBV5-1 to TRBJ2-4, with a weak D call TRBD2 (6 bases). Trimming shortened V by 7 bases and J by 0 bases, and 11 bases separated the two germline ends. Germline-derived CDR1 and CDR2 are SGHRS and YFSETQ. The length of the CDR3 is 14 residues.

This clonotype was observed many times. The CDR3 loop is CASSRSLRDRGPEQYF. The CDR3 nucleotides read TGTGCCAGCAGCCGAAGCCTCCGGGACAGGGGGCCCGAGCAGTACTTC. The V gene is TRBV7-9, the J gene TRBJ2-7; TRBD1 matches at 12 bases. The CDR3 has 16 residues. V lost 5 bases to trimming and J lost 6 bases; unmatched junction nucleotides: 11. In germline, CDR1 is SEHNR, CDR2 FQNEAQ (reference sequence).

The chain joins TRBV18 to TRBJ2-3, with a possible D match to TRBD1 (6 bases). Germline loops: CDR1 KGHSH, CDR2 LQKENI. The CDR3 is 14 residues long. V lost 3 bases to trimming and J lost 1 base, with 8 bases between them. The CDR3 DNA reads TGTGCCAGCTCACCGCGGACAGGCACAGATACGCAGTATTTT. Its protein is CASSPRTGTDTQYF.

This clonotype has just a few counts. This chain connects TRBV10-3 to TRBJ2-3; D is perhaps TRBD1 or TRBD2 (5 bases each). This CDR3 comprises 14 residues. Germline CDR1 and CDR2: ENHRY and SYGVKD. Trimming took off 9 bases at V and 0 bases at J, with 13 bases between the two ends. CDR3 coding DNA: TGTGCCATTCGGGGCGGCTTTAGCACAGATACGCAGTATTTT. Its protein is CAIRGGFSTDTQYF.

V usage is TRBV7-2 and J usage is TRBJ1-1, with unresolved D. The V end lost 1 base, the J end lost 6 bases, and 9 bases lay between the germline ends. CDR1 is SGHTA, CDR2 FQGNSA, per germline. This CDR3 region has 13 residues. The CDR3 loop is CASSLVGKAEAFF. In nucleotides, the CDR3 is TGTGCCAGCAGCTTAGTGGGTAAGGCTGAAGCTTTCTTT.